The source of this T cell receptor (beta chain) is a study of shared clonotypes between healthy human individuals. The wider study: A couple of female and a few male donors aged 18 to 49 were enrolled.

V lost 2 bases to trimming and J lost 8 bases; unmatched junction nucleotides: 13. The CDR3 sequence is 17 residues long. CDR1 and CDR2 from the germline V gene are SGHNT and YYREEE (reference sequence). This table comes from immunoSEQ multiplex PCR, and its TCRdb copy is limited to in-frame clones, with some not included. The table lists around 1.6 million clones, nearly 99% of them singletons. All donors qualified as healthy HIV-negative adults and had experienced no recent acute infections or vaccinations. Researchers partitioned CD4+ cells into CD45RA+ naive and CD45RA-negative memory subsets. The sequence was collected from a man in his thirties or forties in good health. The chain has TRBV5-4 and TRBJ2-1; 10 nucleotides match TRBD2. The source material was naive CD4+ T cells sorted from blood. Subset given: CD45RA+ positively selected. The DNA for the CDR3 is TGTGCCAGCAGCTTACCCTCTAGCGGGAGTTTCCGCCATGAGCAGTTCTTC. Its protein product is CASSLPSSGSFRHEQFF.